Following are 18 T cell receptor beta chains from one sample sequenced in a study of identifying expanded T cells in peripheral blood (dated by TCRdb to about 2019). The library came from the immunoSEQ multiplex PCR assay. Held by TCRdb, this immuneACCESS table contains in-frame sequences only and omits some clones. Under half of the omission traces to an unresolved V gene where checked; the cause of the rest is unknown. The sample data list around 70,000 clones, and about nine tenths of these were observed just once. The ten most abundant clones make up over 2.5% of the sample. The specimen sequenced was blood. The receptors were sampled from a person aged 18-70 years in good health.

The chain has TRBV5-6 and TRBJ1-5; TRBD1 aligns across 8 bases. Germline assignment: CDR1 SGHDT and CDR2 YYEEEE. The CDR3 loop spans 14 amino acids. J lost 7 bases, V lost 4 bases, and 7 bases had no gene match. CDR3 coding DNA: TGTGCCAGCAGCCCAGGGGGCGAATGGCAGCCCCAGCATTTT. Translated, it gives CASSPGGEWQPQHF.

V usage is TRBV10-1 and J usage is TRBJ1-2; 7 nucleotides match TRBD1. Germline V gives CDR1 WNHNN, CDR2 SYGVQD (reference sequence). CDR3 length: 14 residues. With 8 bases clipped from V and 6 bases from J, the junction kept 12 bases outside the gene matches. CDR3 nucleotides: TGCGCCAGCTTAATAGGGACAGAGAACAATGGCTACACCTTC. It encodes CASLIGTENNGYTF.

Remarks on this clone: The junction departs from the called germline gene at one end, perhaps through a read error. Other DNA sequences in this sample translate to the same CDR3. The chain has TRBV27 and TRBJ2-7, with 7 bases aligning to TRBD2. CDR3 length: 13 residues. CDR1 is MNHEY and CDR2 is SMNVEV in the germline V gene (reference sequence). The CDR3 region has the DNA TGTGCCAGCAGTCCGAGAGAGGGGCGGGAGCAATACTTC. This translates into CASSPREGREQYF.

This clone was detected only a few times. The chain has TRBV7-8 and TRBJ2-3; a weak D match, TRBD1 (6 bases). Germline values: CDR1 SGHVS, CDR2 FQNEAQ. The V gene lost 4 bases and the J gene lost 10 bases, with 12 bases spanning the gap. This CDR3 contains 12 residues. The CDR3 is CASSSPRTAQYF. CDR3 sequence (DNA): TGTGCCAGCAGCTCCCCACGGACAGCGCAGTATTTT. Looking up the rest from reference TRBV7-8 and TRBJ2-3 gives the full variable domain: GAGVSQSPRYKVAKRGQDVALRCDPISGHVSLFWYQQALGQGPEFLTYFQNEAQLDKSGLPSDRFFAERPEGSVSTLKIQRTQQEDSAVYLCASSSPRTAQYFGPGTRLTVL.

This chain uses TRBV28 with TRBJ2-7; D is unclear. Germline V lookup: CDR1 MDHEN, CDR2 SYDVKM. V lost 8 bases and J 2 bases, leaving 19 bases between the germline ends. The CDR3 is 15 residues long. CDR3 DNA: TGTGCCAGCCGCCTGGGCTCGAACACCGCCTACGAGCAGTACTTC. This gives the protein CASRLGSNTAYEQYF.

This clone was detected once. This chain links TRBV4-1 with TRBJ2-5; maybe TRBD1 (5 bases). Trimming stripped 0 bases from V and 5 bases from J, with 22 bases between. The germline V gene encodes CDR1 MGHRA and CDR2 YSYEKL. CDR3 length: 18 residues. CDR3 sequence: CASSQDPRRDSTWETQYF. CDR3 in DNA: TGCGCCAGCAGCCAAGATCCCAGACGAGACAGCACCTGGGAGACCCAGTACTTC.

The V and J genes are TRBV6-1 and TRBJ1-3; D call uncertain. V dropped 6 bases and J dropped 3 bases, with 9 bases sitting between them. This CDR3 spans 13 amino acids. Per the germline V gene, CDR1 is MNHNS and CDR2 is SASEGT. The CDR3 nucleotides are TGTGCCAGCAGCTTCGACGGTGGAAACACCATATATTTT. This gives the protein CASSFDGGNTIYF.

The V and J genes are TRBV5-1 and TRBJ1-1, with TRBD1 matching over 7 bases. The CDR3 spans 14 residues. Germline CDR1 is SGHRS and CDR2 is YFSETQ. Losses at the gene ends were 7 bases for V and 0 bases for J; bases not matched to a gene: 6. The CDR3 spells CASHVTGMNTEAFF. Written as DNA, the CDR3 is TGCGCCAGCCACGTGACAGGGATGAACACTGAAGCTTTCTTT. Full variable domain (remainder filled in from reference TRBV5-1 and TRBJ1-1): KAGVTQTPRYLIKTRGQQVTLSCSPISGHRSVSWYQQTPGQGLQFLFEYFSETQRNKGNFPGRFSGRQFSNSRSEMNVSTLELGDSALYLCASHVTGMNTEAFFGQGTRLTVV.

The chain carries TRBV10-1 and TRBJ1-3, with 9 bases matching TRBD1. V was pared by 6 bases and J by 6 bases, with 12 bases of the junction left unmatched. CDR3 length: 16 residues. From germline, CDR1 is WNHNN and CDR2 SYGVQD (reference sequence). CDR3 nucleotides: TGCGCCAGCAGATTAGGGACAGGGCATGGGGAAAACACCATATATTTT. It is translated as CASRLGTGHGENTIYF.

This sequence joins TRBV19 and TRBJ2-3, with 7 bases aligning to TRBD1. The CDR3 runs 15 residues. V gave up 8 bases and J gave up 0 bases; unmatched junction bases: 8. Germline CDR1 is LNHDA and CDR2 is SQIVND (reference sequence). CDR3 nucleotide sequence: TGTGCCAGTTCGTTTGGGACAGTTAGCACAGATACGCAGTATTTT. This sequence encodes CASSFGTVSTDTQYF.

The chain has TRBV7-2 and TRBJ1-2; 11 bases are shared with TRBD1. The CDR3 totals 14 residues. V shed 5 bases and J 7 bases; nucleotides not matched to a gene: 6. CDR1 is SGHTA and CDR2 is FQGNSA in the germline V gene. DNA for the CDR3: TGTGCCAGCAGCCTAGGACAGGGGGCCGGTGGCTACACCTTC. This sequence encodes CASSLGQGAGGYTF.

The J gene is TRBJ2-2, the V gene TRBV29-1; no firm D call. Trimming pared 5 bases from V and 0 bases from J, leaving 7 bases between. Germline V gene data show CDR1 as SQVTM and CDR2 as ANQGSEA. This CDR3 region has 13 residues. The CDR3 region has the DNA TGCAGCGTTCAAATTTCGAACACCGGGGAGCTGTTTTTT. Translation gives CSVQISNTGELFF.

This chain's CDR3 is CASSPPLQETQYF. The CDR3 DNA follows: TGTGCCAGCAGTCCCCCGTTGCAAGAGACCCAGTACTTC. V and J are TRBV27 and TRBJ2-5; D call uncertain. V lost 5 bases, J lost 2 bases, and 9 bases lay in between. The CDR3 covers 13 residues. Germline V CDR1 and CDR2: MNHEY, SMNVEV (reference sequence).

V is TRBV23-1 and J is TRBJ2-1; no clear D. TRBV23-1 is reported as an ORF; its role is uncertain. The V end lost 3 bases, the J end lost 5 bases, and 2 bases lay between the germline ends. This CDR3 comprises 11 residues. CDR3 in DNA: TGCGCCAGCAGTCAGGACAATGAGCAGTTCTTC. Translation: CASSQDNEQFF.

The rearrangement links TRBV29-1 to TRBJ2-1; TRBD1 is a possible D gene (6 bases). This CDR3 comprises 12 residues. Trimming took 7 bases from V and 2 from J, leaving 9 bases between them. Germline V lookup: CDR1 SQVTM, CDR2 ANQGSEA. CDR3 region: CSAGEPYNEQFF. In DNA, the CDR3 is TGCAGCGCAGGGGAGCCCTACAATGAGCAGTTCTTC.

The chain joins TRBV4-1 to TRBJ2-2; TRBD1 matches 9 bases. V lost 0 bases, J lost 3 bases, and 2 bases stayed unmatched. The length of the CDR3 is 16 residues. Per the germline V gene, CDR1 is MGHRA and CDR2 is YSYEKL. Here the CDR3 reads CASSQEDRGYTGELFF. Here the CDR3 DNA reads TGCGCCAGCAGCCAAGAAGACAGGGGGTACACCGGGGAGCTGTTTTTT.

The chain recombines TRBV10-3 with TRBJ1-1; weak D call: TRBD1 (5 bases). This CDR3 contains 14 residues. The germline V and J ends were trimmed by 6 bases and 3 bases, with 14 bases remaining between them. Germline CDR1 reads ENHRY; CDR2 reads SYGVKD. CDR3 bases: TGTGCCATCAGGGGAAGCGGGGGGTACACTGAAGCTTTCTTT. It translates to CAIRGSGGYTEAFF.

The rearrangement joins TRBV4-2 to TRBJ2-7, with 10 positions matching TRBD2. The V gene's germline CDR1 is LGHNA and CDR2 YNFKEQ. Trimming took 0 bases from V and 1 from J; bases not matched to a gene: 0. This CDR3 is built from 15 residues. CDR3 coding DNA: TGTGCCAGCAGCCAAGAAGCGGGAGGGTCCTACGAGCAGTACTTC. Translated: CASSQEAGGSYEQYF.